This T cell receptor (beta chain) is from a study of blood T cell repertoires in COVID-19. In the original workflow: Reference gene primer amplification in the assay estimated nucleated cell counts. Sequencing was performed with immunoSEQ multiplex PCR; in TCRdb, only in-frame clones are kept and a portion is missing. V, J and clone size are those of that table, while D and trimming were read from the DNA. The sample shows about 220,000 clones, approximately 84% of them seen only once. The count of this clone is one. Looked up from germline, CDR1 is SGHNT and CDR2 is YYREEE (reference sequence). CDR3 length: 14 amino acids. The ends were cut back, 1 base at V and 4 bases at J, with 11 bases in the middle.

The gene calls are TRBV5-4 and TRBJ2-5; D possibly corresponds to TRBD1 (5 bases). The clonotype comes from an older woman with acute or convalescent COVID-19. The specimen was peripheral blood. The CDR3 DNA sequence: TGTGCCAGCAGCTTGTCGGCAGGGCTAGAGACCCAGTACTTC. Amino acid sequence: CASSLSAGLETQYF. Full variable domain (missing parts from reference TRBV5-4 and TRBJ2-5): ETGVTQSPTHLIKTRGQQVTLRCSSQSGHNTVSWYQQALGQGPQFIFQYYREEENGRGNFPPRFSGLQFPNYSSELNVNALELDDSALYLCASSLSAGLETQYFGPGTRLLVL.